This entry features one T cell receptor (beta chain) sequence. Its cognate antigen has yet to be identified. Nothing much larger sits one base from this clone, and base qualities are not available. This entry comes from a study of shared clonotypes between healthy human individuals (TCRdb year 2020). A note on the overall study: The cohort included three men and a couple of women between 18 and 49 years of age. For each donor, three plates each were used for CD4 naive and CD4 memory, two plates were used for CD8 naive, and one plate was used for CD8 memory. To estimate repertoire size and how much clonotype sharing occurs between individuals, the study deeply sequenced the blood TCR repertoires of about five healthy adults. Different laboratories and diverse techniques were used to prepare libraries and sequence TCR repertoires, to increase sequencing depth and limit assay-specific biases. Between about 0.94 and 8.9 billion PBMCs per donor were obtained by leukapheresis.

Results the study describes overall, beyond this receptor: Rarefaction of sorted-subset datasets indicated incomplete sequencing despite the large sequencing depth. Clonotypes shared by all four sorted-subset donors showed higher generation probabilities than non-shared clonotypes. Across a handful of donors, about 4.5% of naive CD4, around 3.5% of naive CD8, roughly 2.3% of memory CD4, and approximately 0.42% of memory CD8 clonotypes were shared. Larger estimated clonotype richness was generally found for naive subsets than for memory subsets. Pairwise subsampling led to the expectation that sequencing depth would affect the degree of clonotype sharing among donors. Sampling was restricted to blood, and TCR repertoires in tissue are likely to differ from TCR repertoires in blood. Because the study included a small number of donors, the genetic and exposure-history diversity represented was limited.

CD8 naive samples consisted of CD45RO-negative cells that were positively selected for CCR7, yielding a CD45RA+CCR7+ population without TemRA cells. Donors were healthy HIV-negative adults with no recently reported acute infections or vaccinations. All donors were Caucasian adults living in Nashville, Tennessee, USA. Blood was collected by leukapheresis, and PBMCs were isolated by Ficoll-Histopaque density gradient centrifugation and then cryopreserved in liquid nitrogen vapor phase. Analytical flow cytometry was used to check the purity and quantity of each magnetically sorted T cell population. Genomic DNA was isolated from every sorted fraction and measured by UV absorbance on a Nanodrop 2000c. V lost 1 base and J lost 9 bases; the stretch between them is 10 bases long. The germline V gene (reference sequence) gives CDR1 as SEHNR and CDR2 as FQNEAQ. The CDR3 sequence holds 13 residues, the cysteine and phenylalanine included. Only CDR3 DNA remains: 39 bases, in frame from the first base.

Using the deep immunoSEQ assay, TCR CDR3 regions were amplified from genomic DNA by multiplex PCR. Genomic DNA extracted from each cell subset was distributed evenly over all wells of several immunoSEQ 96-well plates, and each plate served as one replicate. For sorted subsets, 200 ng of genomic DNA, equivalent to 25,000 to 35,000 T cell genomes, went into each replicate PCR. Purified libraries were measured with a Qubit 3.0 fluorometer, size-checked on a Bioanalyzer 2100, and measured again with the KAPA Library Quantification kit. Every immunoSEQ 96-well plate was sequenced on a separate single-read 150-cycle Illumina NextSeq 550 flow cell. The study's own analysis went as follows. The immunoSEQ output contained only junctional sequences without quality scores, so filtering could not match that applied to full-length reads. To assign V/J genes and CDR3, sequences were annotated against IMGT germline references using PyIR, a Python wrapper for IgBLAST v1.9. Reads were filtered out if the reads had weak V/J assignments (E-value above 1e-6), no CDR3, stop codons, out-of-frame junctions, or ambiguous translated residues. A V3J clonotype was defined by an identical inferred V gene, J gene, and CDR3 amino acid sequence. To compute the percentage overlap between repertoires, the number of shared unique clonotypes was divided by the size of the smaller repertoire. Richness of each repertoire was evaluated using RTK rarefaction, the Chao1 estimator, and Recon v2.1 estimates of unobserved clonotypes. Generation probabilities were computed with OLGA for all TCRbeta clonotypes obtained by the gDNA method from several donors. The immuneACCESS repertoire file appears here via TCRdb, limited to in-frame rearrangements. These files lack a portion of the clones; in checked studies, under half of the deficit traces to unresolved V genes, and the cause of the others is not known. V, J and clone size were drawn from that table, and D and trimming were deduced from the DNA. The sample table records fewer than 700,000 clones; 90% to 95% of these occur just once. Over 0.095% of the sample is in the top ten clones.

The clonotype originates from a woman aged 30 to 39 in good health. Input material: naive CD8+ T cells sorted from blood. The cell subset or site tag for this specimen amounts to: CD45RA+CCR7+. The chain employs TRBV7-9 and TRBJ2-1; there is no confident call for the D gene. The CDR3 protein is CASSLVGPGEQFF. The sequenced DNA is TGTGCCAGCAGCTTAGTGGGTCCCGGTGAGCAGTTCTTC.